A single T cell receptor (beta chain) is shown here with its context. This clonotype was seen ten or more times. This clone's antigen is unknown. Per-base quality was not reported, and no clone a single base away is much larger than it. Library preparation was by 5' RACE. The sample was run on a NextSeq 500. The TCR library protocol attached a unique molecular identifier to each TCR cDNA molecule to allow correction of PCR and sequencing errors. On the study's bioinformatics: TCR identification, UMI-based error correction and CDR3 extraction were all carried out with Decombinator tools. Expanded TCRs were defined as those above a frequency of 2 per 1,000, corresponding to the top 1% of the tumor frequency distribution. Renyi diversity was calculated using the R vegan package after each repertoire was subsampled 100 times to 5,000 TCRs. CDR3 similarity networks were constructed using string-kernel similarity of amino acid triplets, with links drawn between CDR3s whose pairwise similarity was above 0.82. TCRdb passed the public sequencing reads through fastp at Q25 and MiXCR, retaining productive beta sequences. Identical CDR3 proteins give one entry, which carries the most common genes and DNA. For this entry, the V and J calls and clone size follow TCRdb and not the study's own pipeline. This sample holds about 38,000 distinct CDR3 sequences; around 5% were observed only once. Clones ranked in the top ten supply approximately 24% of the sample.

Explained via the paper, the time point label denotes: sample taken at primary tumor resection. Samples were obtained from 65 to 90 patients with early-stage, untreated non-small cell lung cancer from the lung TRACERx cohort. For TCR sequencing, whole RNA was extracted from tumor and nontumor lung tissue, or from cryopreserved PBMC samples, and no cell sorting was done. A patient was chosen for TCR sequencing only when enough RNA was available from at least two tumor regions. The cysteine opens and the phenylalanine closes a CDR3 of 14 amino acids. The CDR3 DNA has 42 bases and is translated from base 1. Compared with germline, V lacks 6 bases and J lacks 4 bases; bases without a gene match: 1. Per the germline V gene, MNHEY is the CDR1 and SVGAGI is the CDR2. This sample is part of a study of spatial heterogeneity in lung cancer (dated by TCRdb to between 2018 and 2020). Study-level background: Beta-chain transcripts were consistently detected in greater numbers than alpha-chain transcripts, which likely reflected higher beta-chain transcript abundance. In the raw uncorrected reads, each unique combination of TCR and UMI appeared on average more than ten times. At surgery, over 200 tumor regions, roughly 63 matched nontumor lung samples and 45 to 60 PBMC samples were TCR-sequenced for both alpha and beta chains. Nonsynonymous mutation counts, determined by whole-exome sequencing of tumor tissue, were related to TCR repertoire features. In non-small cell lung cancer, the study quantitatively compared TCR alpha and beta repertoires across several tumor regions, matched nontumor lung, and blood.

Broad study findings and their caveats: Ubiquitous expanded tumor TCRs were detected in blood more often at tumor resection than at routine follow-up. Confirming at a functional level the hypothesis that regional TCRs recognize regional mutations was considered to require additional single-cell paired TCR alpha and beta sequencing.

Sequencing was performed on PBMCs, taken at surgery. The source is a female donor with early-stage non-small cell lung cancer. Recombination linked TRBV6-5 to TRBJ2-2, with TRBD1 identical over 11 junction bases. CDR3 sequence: CASRGTGGTGELFF. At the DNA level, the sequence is TGTGCCAGCAGAGGGACAGGGGGCACCGGGGAGCTGTTTTTT.